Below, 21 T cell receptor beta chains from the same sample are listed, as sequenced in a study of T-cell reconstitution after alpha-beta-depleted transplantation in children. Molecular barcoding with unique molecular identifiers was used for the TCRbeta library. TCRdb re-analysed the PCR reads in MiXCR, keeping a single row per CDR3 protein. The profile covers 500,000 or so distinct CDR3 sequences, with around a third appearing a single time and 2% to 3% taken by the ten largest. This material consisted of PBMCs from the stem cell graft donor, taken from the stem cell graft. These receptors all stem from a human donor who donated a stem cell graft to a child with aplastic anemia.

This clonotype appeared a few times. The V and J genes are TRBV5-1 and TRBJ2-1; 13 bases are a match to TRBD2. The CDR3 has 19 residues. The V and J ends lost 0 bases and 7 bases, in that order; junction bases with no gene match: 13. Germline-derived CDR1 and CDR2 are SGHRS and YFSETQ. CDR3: CASSLATFLGTSGVNEQFF. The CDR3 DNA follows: TGCGCCAGCAGCTTGGCAACGTTCTTGGGGACTAGCGGGGTTAATGAGCAGTTCTTC.

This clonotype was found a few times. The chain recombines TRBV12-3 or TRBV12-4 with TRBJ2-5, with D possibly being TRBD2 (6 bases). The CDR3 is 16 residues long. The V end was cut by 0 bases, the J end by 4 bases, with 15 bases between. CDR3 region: CASSLALWGERETQYF. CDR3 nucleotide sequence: TGTGCCAGCAGTTTAGCACTGTGGGGGGAGAGAGAGACCCAGTACTTC.

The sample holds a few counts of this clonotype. The CDR3 here is CASSWFGDEQYV. For the CDR3, the DNA is TGTGCCAGCAGCTGGTTCGGCGACGAGCAGTACGTC. The chain couples TRBV5-4 to TRBJ2-7; no reliable D call. V shed 3 bases and J shed 5 bases, with 9 bases lying between them. Germline V lookup: CDR1 SGHNT, CDR2 YYREEE (reference sequence). The CDR3 is 12 amino acids.

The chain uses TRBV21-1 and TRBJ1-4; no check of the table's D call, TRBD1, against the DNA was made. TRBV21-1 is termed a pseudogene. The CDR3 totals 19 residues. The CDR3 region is CASSKVGRSGRGQSEKLFF. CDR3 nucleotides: TGTGCCAGCAGCAAAGTAGGAAGGTCTGGAAGGGGGCAGAGTGAAAAACTGTTTTTT.

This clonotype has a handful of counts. This CDR3 is CASSRPGTKSDTQYF. The CDR3, as DNA: TGTGCCAGCAGCCGACCCGGGACTAAGAGCGATACGCAGTATTTT. The V and J genes are TRBV7-8 and TRBJ2-3; 7 bases map to TRBD2. V gave up 5 bases and J gave up 6 bases; unmatched junction bases: 11. The CDR3 is made up of 15 amino acids. CDR1 is SGHVS and CDR2 is FQNEAQ in the germline V gene. The full variable domain, in which reference TRBV7-8 and TRBJ2-3 provide the parts outside the CDR3, is GAGVSQSPRYKVAKRGQDVALRCDPISGHVSLFWYQQALGQGPEFLTYFQNEAQLDKSGLPSDRFFAERPEGSVSTLKIQRTQQEDSAVYLCASSRPGTKSDTQYFGPGTRLTVL.

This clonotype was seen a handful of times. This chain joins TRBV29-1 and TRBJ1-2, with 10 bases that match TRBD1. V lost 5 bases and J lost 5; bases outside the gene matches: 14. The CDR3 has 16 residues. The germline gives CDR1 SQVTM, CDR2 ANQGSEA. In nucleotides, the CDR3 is TGCAGCGTTTTGGGGATAGGGACAGGGGAAAGGTATGGCTACACCTTC. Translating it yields CSVLGIGTGERYGYTF. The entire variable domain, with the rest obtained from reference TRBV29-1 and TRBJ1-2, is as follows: SAVISQKPSRDICQRGTSLTIQCQVDSQVTMMFWYRQQPGQSLTLIATANQGSEATYESGFVIDKFPISRPNLTFSTLTVSNMSPEDSSIYLCSVLGIGTGERYGYTFGSGTRLTVV.

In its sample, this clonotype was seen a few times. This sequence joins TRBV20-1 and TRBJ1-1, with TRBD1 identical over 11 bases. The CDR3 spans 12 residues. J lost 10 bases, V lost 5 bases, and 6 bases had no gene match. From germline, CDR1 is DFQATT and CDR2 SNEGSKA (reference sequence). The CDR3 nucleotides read TGCAGTGCTGAACGGGACAGGGGGGGAGCTTTCTTT. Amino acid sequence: CSAERDRGGAFF.

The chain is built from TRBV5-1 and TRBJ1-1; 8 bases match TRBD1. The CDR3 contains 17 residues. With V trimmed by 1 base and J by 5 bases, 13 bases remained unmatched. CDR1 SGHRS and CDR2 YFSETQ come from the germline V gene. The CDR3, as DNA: TGCGCCAGCAGCTTGAGGCTAAGACAGGGGCGTTGGACTGAAGCTTTCTTT. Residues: CASSLRLRQGRWTEAFF.

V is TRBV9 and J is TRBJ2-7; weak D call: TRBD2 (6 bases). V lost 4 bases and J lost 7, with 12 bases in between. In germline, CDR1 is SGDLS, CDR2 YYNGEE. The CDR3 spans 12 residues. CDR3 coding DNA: TGTGCCAGCAGCCCCGGGACTGATGAGCAGTACTTC. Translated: CASSPGTDEQYF.

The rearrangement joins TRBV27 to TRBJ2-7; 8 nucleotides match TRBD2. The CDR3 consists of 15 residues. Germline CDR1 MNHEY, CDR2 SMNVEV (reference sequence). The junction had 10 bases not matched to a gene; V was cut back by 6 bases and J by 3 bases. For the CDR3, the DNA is TGTGCCAGCAGCGAAGTCGGACTAGCACTCTACGAGCAGTACTTC. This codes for CASSEVGLALYEQYF.

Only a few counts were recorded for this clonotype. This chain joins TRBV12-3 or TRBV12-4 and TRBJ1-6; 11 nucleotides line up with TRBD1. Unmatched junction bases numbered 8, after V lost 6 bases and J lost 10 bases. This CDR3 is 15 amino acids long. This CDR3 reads CASRGGQGARSPLHF. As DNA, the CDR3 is TGTGCCAGCAGGGGCGGACAGGGGGCACGATCACCCCTCCACTTT.

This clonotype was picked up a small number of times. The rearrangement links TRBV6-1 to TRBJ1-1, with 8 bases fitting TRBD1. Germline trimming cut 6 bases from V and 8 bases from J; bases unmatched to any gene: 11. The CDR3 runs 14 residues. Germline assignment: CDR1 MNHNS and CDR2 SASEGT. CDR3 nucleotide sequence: TGTGCCAGCAGGGCAGGGGGCTTTGAGCGGGAAGCTTTCTTT. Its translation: CASRAGGFEREAFF.

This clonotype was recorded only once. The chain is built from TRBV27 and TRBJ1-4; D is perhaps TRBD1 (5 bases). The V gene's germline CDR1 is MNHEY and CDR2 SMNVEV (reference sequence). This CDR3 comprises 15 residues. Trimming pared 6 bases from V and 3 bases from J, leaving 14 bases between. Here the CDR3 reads CASRILGGANEKLFF. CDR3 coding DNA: TGTGCCAGCAGAATTCTCGGGGGGGCTAATGAAAAACTGTTTTTT.

The CDR3 region has the DNA TGTGCCAGCACCGCTTCGCTCCGGAATGAAAAACTGTTTTTT. Translation: CASTASLRNEKLFF. This chain links TRBV12-3 or TRBV12-4 with TRBJ1-4, with D unresolved. The CDR3 sequence is 14 residues long. V dropped 7 bases and J dropped 5 bases, with 14 bases sitting between them.

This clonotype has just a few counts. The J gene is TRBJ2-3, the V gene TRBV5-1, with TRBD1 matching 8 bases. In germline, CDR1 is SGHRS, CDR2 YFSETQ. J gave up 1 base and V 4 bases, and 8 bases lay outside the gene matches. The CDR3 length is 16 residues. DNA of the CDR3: TGCGCCAGCAGCCCGGCGGCGACAGGGGGCACAGATACGCAGTATTTT. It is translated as CASSPAATGGTDTQYF.

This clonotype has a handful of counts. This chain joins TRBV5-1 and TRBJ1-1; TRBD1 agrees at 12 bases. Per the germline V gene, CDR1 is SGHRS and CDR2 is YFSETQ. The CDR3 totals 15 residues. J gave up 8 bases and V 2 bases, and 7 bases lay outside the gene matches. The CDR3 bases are TGCGCCAGCAGCTTTTCCGGGACAGGGGGCCAGGAAGCTTTCTTT. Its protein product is CASSFSGTGGQEAFF.

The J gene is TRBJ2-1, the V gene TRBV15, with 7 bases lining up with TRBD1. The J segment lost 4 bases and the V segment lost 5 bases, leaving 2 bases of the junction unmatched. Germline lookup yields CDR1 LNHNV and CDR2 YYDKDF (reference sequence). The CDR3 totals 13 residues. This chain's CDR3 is CATSGTAYNEQFF. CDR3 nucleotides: TGTGCCACCAGCGGGACAGCTTACAATGAGCAGTTCTTC.

The CDR3: CASSGRGRSSGRASGAYNEQFF. As DNA, the CDR3 is TGTGCCAGCAGTGGAAGGGGAAGAAGTAGCGGGAGGGCATCTGGGGCCTACAATGAGCAGTTCTTC. V is TRBV25-1 and J is TRBJ2-1; 11 bases are shared with TRBD2. The V and J ends lost 4 bases and 2 bases, in that order; junction bases with no gene match: 22. Germline CDR1 is MGHDK and CDR2 is SYGVNS. The CDR3 consists of 22 residues.

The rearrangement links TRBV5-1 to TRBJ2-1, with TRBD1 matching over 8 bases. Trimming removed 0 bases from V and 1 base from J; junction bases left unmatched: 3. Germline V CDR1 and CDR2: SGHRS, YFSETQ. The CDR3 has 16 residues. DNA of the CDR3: TGCGCCAGCAGCTTGGGGGACAGGAGATCCTACAATGAGCAGTTCTTC. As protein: CASSLGDRRSYNEQFF.

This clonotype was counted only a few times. The DNA of the CDR3 is TGTGCCACCAGCCCCGCAGGGCAGGGACCCACTGAAGCTTTCTTT. This gives the protein CATSPAGQGPTEAFF. The chain has TRBV15 and TRBJ1-1; D perhaps matches TRBD1 (5 bases). CDR3 length: 15 amino acids. Germline values: CDR1 LNHNV, CDR2 YYDKDF (reference sequence). V dropped 5 bases and J dropped 4 bases, with 17 bases sitting between them. Looking up the rest from reference TRBV15 and TRBJ1-1 gives the full variable domain: DAMVIQNPRYQVTQFGKPVTLSCSQTLNHNVMYWYQQKSSQAPKLLFHYYDKDFNNEADTPDNFQSRRPNTSFCFLDIRSPGLGDTAMYLCATSPAGQGPTEAFFGQGTRLTVV.

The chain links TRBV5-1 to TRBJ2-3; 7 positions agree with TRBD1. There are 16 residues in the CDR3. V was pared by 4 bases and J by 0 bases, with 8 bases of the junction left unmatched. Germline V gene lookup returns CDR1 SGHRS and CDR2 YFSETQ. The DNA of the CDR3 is TGCGCCAGCAGCACACGACAGGGCCTTAGCACAGATACGCAGTATTTT. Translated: CASSTRQGLSTDTQYF.